This TCR beta chain was sequenced during a study of T-cell reconstitution after alpha-beta-depleted transplantation in children. Study conclusions and caveats: Two months or so post-transplant, alpha-beta T cells reportedly derived from several hundred expanded graft clones.

This clonotype was seen at least ten times. Its specificity is not known. TCRbeta library construction was performed incorporating unique molecular identifiers. TCRdb recomputed calls from the PCR reads with MiXCR, one row per CDR3 protein. This sample has about 27,000 distinct CDR3 sequences, with under 8% found just once. In germline, CDR1 is MNHEY, CDR2 SMNVEV (reference sequence). Between the trimmed V and J ends, which lost 5 bases and 6 bases, there was a span of 11 bases. The CDR3 sequence is 12 residues long. The sample here was PBMCs, mostly from graft donor cells, taken 180 days after TCRalphabeta/CD19-depleted stem cell transplant. The rearrangement links TRBV27 to TRBJ2-7; no clear D gene. The clonotype was recovered from a male patient aged 5 to 17 who had a stem cell transplant for acute myeloid leukemia, so the T cells may come from the graft donor. The CDR3, as DNA: TGTGCCAGCAGTAACACGCGCGGCGAGCAGTACTTC. Its protein is CASSNTRGEQYF.